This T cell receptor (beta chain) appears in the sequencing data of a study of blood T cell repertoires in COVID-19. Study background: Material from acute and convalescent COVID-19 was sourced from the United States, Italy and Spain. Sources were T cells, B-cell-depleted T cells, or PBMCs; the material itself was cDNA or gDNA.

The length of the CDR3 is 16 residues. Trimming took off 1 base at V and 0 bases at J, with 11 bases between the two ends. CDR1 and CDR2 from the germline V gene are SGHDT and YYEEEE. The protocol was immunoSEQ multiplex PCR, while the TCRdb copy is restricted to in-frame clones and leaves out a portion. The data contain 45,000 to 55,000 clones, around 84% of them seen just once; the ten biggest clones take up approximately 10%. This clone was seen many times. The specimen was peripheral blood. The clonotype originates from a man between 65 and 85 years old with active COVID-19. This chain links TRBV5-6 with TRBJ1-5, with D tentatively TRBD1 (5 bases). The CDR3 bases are TGTGCCAGCAGCTTGATGGAGGGGTATAGCAATCAGCCCCAGCATTTT. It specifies CASSLMEGYSNQPQHF.